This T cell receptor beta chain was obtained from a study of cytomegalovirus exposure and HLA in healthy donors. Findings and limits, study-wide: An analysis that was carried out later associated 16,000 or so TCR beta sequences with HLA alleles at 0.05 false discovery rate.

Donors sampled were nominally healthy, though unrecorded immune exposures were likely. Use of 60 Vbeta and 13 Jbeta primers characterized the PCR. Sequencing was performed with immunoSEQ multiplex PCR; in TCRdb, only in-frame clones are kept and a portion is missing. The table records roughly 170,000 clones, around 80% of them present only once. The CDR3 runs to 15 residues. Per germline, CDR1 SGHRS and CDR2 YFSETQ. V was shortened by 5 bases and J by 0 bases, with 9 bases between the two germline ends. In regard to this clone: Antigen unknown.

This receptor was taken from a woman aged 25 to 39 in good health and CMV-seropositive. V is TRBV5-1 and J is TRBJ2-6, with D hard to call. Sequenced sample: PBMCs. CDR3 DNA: TGCGCCAGCAGTTTAGACATCTCTGGGGCCAACGTCCTGACTTTC. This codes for CASSLDISGANVLTF.